This entry lists 11 T cell receptor beta chains sequenced from one sample in a study of blood T cells in healthy people across ages. The authors ran a second PCR of roughly 6 to 12 cycles using a sample-barcoded 5' primer and a J-beta primer mix. TCRdb reanalysed the 5' RACE reads using MiXCR and keeps one entry per CDR3 protein. Of 720,000 or so distinct CDR3 sequences listed, approximately 40% are singletons. Sample: blood. Receptor source: an elderly man in good health.

The rearrangement joins TRBV12-3 or TRBV12-4 to TRBJ2-7; weak D call: TRBD1 (5 bases). The CDR3 sequence is 14 residues long. V shed 2 bases and J shed 2 bases, with 10 bases lying between them. The DNA for the CDR3 is TGTGCCAGCAGTTTACAGGGTCCGGCCTACGAGCAGTACTTC. Protein product: CASSLQGPAYEQYF.

The rearrangement uses TRBV3-1 and TRBJ2-5, with D hard to call. The germline V gene has CDR1 LGHDT and CDR2 YNNKEL (reference sequence). V was pared by 0 bases and J by 11 bases, with 19 bases between. CDR3 size: 15 residues. CDR3 sequence reads: CASSQDSSGNNEQYF. The CDR3 DNA sequence: TGTGCCAGCAGCCAAGATTCGTCTGGAAACAATGAGCAGTACTTC.

CDR3 protein: CASSWVVNEQFF. DNA for the CDR3: TGCGCCAGCAGCTGGGTTGTCAATGAGCAGTTCTTC. The rearrangement uses TRBV5-1 and TRBJ2-1; D remains ambiguous. This CDR3 spans 12 amino acids. Trimming removed 3 bases from V and 6 bases from J, with 7 bases in between. Germline CDR1 is SGHRS and CDR2 is YFSETQ.

This clonotype has more than one count but fewer than ten. J is TRBJ2-6 and V is TRBV28; 11 positions agree with TRBD2. Trimming removed 6 bases from V and 0 bases from J; junction bases left unmatched: 7. CDR3 size: 18 residues. The germline CDR1 and CDR2 sequences are MDHEN and SYDVKM. The CDR3 DNA follows: TGTGCCAGCAGACCTAGCGGGAGGTCCATCTCTGGGGCCAACGTCCTGACTTTC. Its protein product is CASRPSGRSISGANVLTF. Full variable domain (missing parts from reference TRBV28 and TRBJ2-6): DVKVTQSSRYLVKRTGEKVFLECVQDMDHENMFWYRQDPGLGLRLIYFSYDVKMKEKGDIPEGYSVSREKKERFSLILESASTNQTSMYLCASRPSGRSISGANVLTFGAGSRLTVL.

The chain couples TRBV9 to TRBJ2-7, with D possibly matching TRBD1 (5 bases). The ends were cut back, 4 bases at V and 2 bases at J, with 16 bases in the middle. The CDR3 runs 15 residues. Germline CDR1 SGDLS, CDR2 YYNGEE. CDR3 loop: CASSPAWGGTYEQYF. The DNA for the CDR3 is TGTGCCAGCAGCCCTGCTTGGGGCGGAACCTACGAGCAGTACTTC.

V and J are TRBV5-1 and TRBJ2-2; no firm D call. The V gene lost 1 base and the J gene lost 4 bases, with 8 bases spanning the gap. Germline V gives CDR1 SGHRS, CDR2 YFSETQ. The CDR3 runs 14 residues. CDR3 protein: CASSLSLGTGELFF. For the CDR3, the DNA is TGCGCCAGCAGCTTGAGCCTGGGCACCGGGGAGCTGTTTTTT.

In this sample, this clonotype turned up many times. The CDR3 protein is CSVGRRGAYGYTF. CDR3 DNA: TGCAGCGTTGGCCGCAGGGGGGCCTATGGCTACACCTTC. The chain joins TRBV29-1 to TRBJ1-2, with TRBD1 matching over 7 bases. The CDR3 contains 13 residues. Germline CDR1 reads SQVTM; CDR2 reads ANQGSEA. J gave up 4 bases and V 4 bases, and 6 bases lay outside the gene matches.

The J gene is TRBJ2-7, the V gene TRBV21-1; the DNA was not compared with TRBD2, the D call given in the table. TRBV21-1 is classified as a pseudogene. This CDR3 region has 14 residues. The CDR3 DNA is TGTGCCAGCTCCCAGGAGGGACGGTTATACGAGCAGTACTTC. Translated: CASSQEGRLYEQYF.

This clonotype has more than one count but fewer than ten. The chain couples TRBV12-3 or TRBV12-4 to TRBJ2-6; 8 positions match TRBD1. V trimming: 5 bases; J trimming: 0 bases; junction bases outside the gene matches: 6. CDR3 length: 17 residues. CDR3 sequence (DNA): TGTGCCAGCAGTCCCGGACAGGGCAGCTCTGGGGCCAACGTCCTGACTTTC. The encoded protein is CASSPGQGSSGANVLTF.

The genes are TRBV29-1 and TRBJ2-5, with 9 bases that match TRBD1. The CDR3 is 12 amino acids. Trimming removed 7 bases from V and 10 bases from J; junction bases left unmatched: 10. Germline lookup yields CDR1 SQVTM and CDR2 ANQGSEA. The CDR3 coding sequence is TGCAGCGCAGATACAGGGGGCCTATACCAGTACTTC. It specifies CSADTGGLYQYF.

The chain recombines TRBV6-1 with TRBJ2-3, with D perhaps matching TRBD2 (5 bases). With 5 bases removed from V and 4 bases from J, the gap between germline ends came to 10 bases. Germline CDR1 is MNHNS and CDR2 is SASEGT. This CDR3 is built from 13 residues. CDR3 DNA: TGTGCCAGCAGTAACCTAGCCCCAGATACGCAGTATTTT. It translates to CASSNLAPDTQYF.